This T cell receptor (beta chain) came from a study of T-cell reconstitution after alpha-beta-depleted transplantation in children. Regarding the study as a whole: TCRbeta diversity was high at day 60 in some patients (a result of surviving recipient T cells and thymic progenitors).

This CDR3 comprises 20 residues. V was clipped by 4 bases and J by 1 base; unmatched bases: 20. The V gene's germline CDR1 is SGHAT and CDR2 FQDESV (reference sequence). Of note for this clonotype: The antigen remains unidentified.

Preparing the TCRbeta library involved the use of unique molecular identifiers. TCRdb ran MiXCR on the PCR reads and lists one entry per CDR3 protein. The data show around 700,000 distinct CDR3 sequences, roughly 14% seen once. The chain combines TRBV11-1 with TRBJ2-3, with 7 positions matching TRBD2. Sequenced here: PBMCs, sampled before TCRalphabeta/CD19-depleted stem cell transplant. The TCR sequence derives from a girl aged 2 to 10 with congenital amegakaryocytic thrombocytopenia, due to receive a stem cell transplant. In DNA, the CDR3 is TGTGCCAGCAGCTCACCTAGCCCCCAAAGGGACTACCACGGCACAGATACGCAGTATTTT. Residues: CASSSPSPQRDYHGTDTQYF.